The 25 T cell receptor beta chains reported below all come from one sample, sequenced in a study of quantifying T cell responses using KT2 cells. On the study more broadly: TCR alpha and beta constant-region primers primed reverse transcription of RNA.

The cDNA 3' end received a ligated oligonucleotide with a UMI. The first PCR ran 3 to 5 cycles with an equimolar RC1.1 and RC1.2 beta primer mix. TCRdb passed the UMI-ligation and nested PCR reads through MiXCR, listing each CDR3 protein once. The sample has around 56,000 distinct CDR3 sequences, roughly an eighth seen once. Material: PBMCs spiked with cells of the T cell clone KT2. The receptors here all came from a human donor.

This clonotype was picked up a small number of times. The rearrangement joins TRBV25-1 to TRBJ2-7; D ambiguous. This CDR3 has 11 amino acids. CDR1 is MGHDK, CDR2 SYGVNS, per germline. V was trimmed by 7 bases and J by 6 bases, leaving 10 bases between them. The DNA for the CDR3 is TGTGCCAGCATGTCCAGGCGCGAGCAGTACTTC. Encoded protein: CASMSRREQYF.

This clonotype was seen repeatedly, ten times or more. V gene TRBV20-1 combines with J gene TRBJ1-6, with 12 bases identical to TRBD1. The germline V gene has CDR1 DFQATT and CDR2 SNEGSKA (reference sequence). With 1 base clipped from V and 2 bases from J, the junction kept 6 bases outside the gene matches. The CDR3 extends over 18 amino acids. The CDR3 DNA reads TGCAGTGCTAGAGTTGGGACAGGGGGCAGGGCCTATAATTCACCCCTCCACTTT. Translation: CSARVGTGGRAYNSPLHF.

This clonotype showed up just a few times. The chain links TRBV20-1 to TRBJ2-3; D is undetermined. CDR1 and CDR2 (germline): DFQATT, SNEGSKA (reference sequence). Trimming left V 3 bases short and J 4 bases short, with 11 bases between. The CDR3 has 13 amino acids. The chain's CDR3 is CSASPSRADTQYF. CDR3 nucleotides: TGCAGTGCTAGCCCCAGCCGGGCAGATACGCAGTATTTT.

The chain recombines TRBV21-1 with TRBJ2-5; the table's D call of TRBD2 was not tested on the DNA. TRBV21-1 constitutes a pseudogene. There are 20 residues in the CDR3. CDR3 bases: TGTGCCAGCAGCAAAGAGATACCGGGACTAGCGGGAGCCTCACGAGAGACCCAGTACTTC. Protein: CASSKEIPGLAGASRETQYF.

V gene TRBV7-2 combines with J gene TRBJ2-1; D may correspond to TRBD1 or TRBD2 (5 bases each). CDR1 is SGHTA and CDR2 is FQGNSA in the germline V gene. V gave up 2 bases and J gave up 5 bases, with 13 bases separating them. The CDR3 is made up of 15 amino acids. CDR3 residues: CASSLWGSPNNEQFF. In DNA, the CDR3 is TGTGCCAGCAGCTTATGGGGGTCACCGAACAATGAGCAGTTCTTC.

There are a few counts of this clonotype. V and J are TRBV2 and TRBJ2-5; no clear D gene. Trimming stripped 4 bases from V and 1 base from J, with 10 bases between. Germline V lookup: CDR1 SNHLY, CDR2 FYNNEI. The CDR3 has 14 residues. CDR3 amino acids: CASSGKRTQETQYF. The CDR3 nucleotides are TGTGCCAGCAGTGGGAAGAGAACCCAAGAGACCCAGTACTTC. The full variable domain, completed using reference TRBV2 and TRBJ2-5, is EPEVTQTPSHQVTQMGQEVILRCVPISNHLYFYWYRQILGQKVEFLVSFYNNEISEKSEIFDDQFSVERPDGSNFTLKIRSTKLEDSAMYFCASSGKRTQETQYFGPGTRLLVL.

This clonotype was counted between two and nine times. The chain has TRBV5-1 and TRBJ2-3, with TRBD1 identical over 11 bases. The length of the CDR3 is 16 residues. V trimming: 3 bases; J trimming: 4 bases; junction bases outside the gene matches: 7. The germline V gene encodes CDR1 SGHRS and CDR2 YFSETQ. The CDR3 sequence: CASSSTGQGASDTQYF. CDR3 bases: TGCGCCAGCAGCTCCACCGGACAGGGGGCCTCAGATACGCAGTATTTT.

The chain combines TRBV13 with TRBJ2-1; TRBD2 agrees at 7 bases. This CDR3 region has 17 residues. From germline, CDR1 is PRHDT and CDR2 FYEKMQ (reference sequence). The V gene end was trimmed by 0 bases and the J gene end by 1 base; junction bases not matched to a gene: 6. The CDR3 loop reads CASSLGGGRRSYNEQFF. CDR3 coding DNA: TGTGCCAGCAGCTTAGGTGGCGGGAGAAGGTCCTACAATGAGCAGTTCTTC.

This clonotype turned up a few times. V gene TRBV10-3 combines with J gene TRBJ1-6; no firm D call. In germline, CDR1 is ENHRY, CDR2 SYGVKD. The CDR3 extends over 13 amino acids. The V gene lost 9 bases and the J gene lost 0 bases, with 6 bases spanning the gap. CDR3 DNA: TGTGCCATGACCGACTCCTATAATTCACCCCTCCACTTT. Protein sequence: CAMTDSYNSPLHF.

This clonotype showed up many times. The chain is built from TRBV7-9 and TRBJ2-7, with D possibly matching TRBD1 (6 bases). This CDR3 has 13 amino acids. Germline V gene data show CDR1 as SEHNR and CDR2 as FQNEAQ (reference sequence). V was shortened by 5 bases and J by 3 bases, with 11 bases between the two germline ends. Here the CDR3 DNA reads TGTGCCAGCAGCCCCAGGGGCAACTACGAGCAGTACTTC. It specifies CASSPRGNYEQYF.

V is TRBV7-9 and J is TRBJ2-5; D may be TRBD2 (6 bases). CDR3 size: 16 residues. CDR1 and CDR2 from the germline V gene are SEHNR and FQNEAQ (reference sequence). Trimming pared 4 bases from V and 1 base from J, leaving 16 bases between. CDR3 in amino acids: CASSSGRTGTQETQYF. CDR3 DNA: TGTGCCAGCAGCTCTGGGAGGACGGGGACCCAAGAGACCCAGTACTTC.

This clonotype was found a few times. Here the CDR3 DNA reads TGTGCCAGCAGCGTAGGCGACAGAAAACTGTTTTTT. Its translation is CASSVGDRKLFF. This chain links TRBV9 with TRBJ1-4, with D maybe TRBD1 (5 bases). Per the germline V gene, CDR1 is SGDLS and CDR2 is YYNGEE. V lost 0 bases and J lost 10, with 7 bases in between. This CDR3 contains 12 residues.

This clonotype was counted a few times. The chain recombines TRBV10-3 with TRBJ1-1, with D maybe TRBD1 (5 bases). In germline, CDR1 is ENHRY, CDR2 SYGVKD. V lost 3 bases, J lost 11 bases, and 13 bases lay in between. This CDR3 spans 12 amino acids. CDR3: CAISENQGAAFF. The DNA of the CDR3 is TGTGCCATCAGTGAAAACCAGGGTGCGGCTTTCTTT.

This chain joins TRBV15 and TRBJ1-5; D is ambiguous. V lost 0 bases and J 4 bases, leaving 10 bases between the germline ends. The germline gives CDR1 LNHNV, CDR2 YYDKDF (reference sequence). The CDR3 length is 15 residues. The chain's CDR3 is CATSREGGDNQPQHF. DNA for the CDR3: TGTGCCACCAGCAGAGAAGGCGGAGATAATCAGCCCCAGCATTTT. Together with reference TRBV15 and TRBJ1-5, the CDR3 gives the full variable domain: DAMVIQNPRYQVTQFGKPVTLSCSQTLNHNVMYWYQQKSSQAPKLLFHYYDKDFNNEADTPDNFQSRRPNTSFCFLDIRSPGLGDTAMYLCATSREGGDNQPQHFGDGTRLSIL.

The CDR3 here is CASSQRQGPYNEQFF. The CDR3 bases are TGTGCCAGCAGTCAGCGACAGGGGCCCTACAATGAGCAGTTCTTC. The chain has TRBV28 and TRBJ2-1; TRBD1 agrees at 8 bases. The junction had 5 bases not matched to a gene; V was cut back by 5 bases and J by 2 bases. From germline, CDR1 is MDHEN and CDR2 SYDVKM. CDR3 length: 15 residues. Filled out from reference TRBV28 and TRBJ2-1, the complete variable domain reads DVKVTQSSRYLVKRTGEKVFLECVQDMDHENMFWYRQDPGLGLRLIYFSYDVKMKEKGDIPEGYSVSREKKERFSLILESASTNQTSMYLCASSQRQGPYNEQFFGPGTRLTVL.

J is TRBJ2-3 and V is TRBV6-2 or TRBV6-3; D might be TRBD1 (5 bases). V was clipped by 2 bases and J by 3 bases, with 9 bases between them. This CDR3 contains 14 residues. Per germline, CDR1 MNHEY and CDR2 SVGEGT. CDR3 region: CASSYTRATDTQYF. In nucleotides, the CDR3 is TGTGCCAGCAGTTACACCAGGGCTACAGATACGCAGTATTTT.

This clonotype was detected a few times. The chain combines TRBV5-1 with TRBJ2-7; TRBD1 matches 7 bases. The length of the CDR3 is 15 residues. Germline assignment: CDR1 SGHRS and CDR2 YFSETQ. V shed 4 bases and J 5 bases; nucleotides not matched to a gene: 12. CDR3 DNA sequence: TGCGCCAGCAGCCCTGGACAGGAACAGGGGAACGAGCAGTACTTC. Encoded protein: CASSPGQEQGNEQYF. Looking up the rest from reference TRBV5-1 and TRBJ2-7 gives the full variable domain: KAGVTQTPRYLIKTRGQQVTLSCSPISGHRSVSWYQQTPGQGLQFLFEYFSETQRNKGNFPGRFSGRQFSNSRSEMNVSTLELGDSALYLCASSPGQEQGNEQYFGPGTRLTVT.

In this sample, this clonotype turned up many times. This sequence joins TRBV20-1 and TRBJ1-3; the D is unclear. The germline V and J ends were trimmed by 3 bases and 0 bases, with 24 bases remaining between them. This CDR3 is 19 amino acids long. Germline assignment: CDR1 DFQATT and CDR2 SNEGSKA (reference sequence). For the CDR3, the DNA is TGCAGTGCTAGTCCCCCCACGCAGCTTCTCCAGAGCTCTGGAAACACCATATATTTT. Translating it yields CSASPPTQLLQSSGNTIYF.

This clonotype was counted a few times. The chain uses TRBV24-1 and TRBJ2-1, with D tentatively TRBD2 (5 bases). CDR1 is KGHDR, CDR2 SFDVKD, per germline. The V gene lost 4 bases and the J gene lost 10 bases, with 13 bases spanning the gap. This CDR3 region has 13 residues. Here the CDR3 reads CATSDRGLAEQFF. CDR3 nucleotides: TGTGCCACCAGTGACCGCGGACTCGCCGAGCAGTTCTTC.

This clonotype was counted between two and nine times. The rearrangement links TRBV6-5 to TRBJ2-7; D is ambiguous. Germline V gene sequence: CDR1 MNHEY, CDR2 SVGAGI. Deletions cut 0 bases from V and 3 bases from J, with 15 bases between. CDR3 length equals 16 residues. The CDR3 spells CASSYSIGRGLYEQYF. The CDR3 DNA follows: TGTGCCAGCAGTTACTCGATCGGTCGCGGCCTCTACGAGCAGTACTTC.

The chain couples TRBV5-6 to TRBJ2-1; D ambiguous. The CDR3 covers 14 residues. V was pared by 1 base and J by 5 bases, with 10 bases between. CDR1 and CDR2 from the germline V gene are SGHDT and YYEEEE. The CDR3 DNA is TGTGCCAGCAGCTTGTTAGGCCAGGACAATGAGCAGTTCTTC. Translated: CASSLLGQDNEQFF.

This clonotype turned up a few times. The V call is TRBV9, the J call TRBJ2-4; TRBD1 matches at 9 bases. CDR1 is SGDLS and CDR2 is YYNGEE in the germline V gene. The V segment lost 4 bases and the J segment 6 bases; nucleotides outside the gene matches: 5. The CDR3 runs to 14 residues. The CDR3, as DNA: TGTGCCAGCAGCCCCCAGACAGGGGGAAACATTCAGTACTTC. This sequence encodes CASSPQTGGNIQYF.

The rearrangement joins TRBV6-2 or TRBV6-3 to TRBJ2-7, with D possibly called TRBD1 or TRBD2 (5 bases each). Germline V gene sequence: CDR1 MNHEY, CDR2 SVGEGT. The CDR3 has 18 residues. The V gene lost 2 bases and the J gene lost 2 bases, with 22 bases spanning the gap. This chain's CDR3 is CASSYPIVGGGLTYEQYF. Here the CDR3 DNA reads TGTGCCAGCAGTTACCCGATCGTAGGTGGGGGTTTGACCTACGAGCAGTACTTC.

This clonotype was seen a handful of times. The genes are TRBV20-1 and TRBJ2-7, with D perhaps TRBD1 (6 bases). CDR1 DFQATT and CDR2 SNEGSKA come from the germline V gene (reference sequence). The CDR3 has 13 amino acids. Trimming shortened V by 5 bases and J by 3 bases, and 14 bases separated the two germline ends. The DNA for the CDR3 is TGCAGTGCTGGAACAGGGTTTCACTACGAGCAGTACTTC. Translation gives CSAGTGFHYEQYF.

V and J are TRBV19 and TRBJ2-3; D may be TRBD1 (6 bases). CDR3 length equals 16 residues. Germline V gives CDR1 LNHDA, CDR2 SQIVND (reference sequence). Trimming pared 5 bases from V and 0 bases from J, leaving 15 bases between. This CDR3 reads CASSPTRQASTDTQYF. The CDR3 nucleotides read TGTGCCAGTAGTCCAACAAGACAGGCCAGCACAGATACGCAGTATTTT. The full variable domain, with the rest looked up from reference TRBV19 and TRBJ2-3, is DGGITQSPKYLFRKEGQNVTLSCEQNLNHDAMYWYRQDPGQGLRLIYYSQIVNDFQKGDIAEGYSVSREKKESFPLTVTSAQKNPTAFYLCASSPTRQASTDTQYFGPGTRLTVL.